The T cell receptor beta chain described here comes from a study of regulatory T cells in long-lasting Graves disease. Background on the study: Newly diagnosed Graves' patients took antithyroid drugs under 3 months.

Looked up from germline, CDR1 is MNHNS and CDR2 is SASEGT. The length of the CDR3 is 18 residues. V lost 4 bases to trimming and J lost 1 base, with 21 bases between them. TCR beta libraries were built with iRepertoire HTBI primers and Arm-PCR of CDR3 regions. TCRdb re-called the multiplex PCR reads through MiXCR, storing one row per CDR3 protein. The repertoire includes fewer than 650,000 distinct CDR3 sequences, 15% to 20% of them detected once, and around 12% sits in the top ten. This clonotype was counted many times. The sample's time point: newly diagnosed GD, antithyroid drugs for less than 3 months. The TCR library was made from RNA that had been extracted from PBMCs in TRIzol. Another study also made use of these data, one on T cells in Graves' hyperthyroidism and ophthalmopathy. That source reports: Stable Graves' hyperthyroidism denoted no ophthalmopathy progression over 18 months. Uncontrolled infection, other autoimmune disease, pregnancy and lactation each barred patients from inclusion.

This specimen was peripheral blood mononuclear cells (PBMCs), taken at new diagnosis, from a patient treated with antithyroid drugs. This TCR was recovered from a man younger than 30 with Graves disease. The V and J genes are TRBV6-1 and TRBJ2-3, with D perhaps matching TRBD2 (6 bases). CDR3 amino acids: CASSVTPGRGGGTDTQYF. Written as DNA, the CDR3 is TGTGCCAGCAGTGTTACCCCAGGGCGCGGAGGGGGCACAGATACGCAGTATTTT.